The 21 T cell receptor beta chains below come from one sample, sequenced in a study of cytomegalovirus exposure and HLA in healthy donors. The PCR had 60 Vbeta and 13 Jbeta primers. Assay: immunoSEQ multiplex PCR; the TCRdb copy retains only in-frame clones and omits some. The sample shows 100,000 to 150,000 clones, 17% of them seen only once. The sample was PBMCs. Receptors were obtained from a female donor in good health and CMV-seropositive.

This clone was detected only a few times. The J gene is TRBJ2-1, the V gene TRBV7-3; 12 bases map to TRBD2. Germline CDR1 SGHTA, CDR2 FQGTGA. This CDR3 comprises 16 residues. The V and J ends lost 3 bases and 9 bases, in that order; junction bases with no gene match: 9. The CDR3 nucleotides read TGTGCCAGCAGCTTGACGGGGACTAGCGGGTCGGTTGAGCAGTTCTTC. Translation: CASSLTGTSGSVEQFF.

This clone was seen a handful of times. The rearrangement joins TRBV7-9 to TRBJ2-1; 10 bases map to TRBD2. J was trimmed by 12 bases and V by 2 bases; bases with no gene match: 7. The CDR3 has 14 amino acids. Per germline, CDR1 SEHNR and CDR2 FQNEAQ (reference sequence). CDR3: CASSLWASGSLQFF. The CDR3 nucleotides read TGTGCCAGCAGCTTATGGGCTAGCGGGAGCCTGCAGTTCTTC.

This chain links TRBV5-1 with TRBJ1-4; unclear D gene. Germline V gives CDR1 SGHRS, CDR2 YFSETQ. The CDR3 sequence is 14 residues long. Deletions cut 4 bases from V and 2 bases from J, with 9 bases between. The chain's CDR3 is CASSGERTNEKLFF. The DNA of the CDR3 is TGCGCCAGCAGCGGGGAGCGCACTAATGAAAAACTGTTTTTT.

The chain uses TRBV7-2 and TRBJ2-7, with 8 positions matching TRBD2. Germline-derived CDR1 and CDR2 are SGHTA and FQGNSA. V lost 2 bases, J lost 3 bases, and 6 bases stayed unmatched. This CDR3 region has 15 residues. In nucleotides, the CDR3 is TGTGCCAGCAGCTTAAGGGGCGGGGGGTACTACGAGCAGTACTTC. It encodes CASSLRGGGYYEQYF.

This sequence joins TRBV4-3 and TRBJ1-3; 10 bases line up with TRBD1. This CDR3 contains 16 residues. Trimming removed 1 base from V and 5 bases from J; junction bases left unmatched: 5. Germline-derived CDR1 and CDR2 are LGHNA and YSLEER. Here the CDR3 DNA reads TGCGCCAGCAGCCAAGGGACAGGGGGTTCGAGAAACACCATATATTTT. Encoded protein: CASSQGTGGSRNTIYF.

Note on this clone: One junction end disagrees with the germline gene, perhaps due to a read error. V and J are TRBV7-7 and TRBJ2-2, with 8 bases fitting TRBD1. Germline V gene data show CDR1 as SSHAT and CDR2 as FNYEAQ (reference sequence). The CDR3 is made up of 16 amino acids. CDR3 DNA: TGTGCTAGCAGCGCCGGACAGGGAACCTCGGCCGGGGAGCTGTTTTTT. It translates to CASSAGQGTSAGELFF.

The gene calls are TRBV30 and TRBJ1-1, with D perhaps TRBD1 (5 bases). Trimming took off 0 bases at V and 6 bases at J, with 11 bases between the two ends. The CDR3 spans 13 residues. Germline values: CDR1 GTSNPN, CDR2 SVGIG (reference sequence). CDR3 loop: CAWSVNRLPEAFF. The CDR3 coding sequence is TGTGCCTGGAGTGTGAACAGGCTCCCTGAAGCTTTCTTT.

The CDR3 coding sequence is TGTGCCAGCAGTTACTCGATCAGGGAGGGTTACTATGGCTACACCTTC. Its translation: CASSYSIREGYYGYTF. The chain recombines TRBV6-5 with TRBJ1-2; a weak D match, TRBD1 (5 bases). V lost 0 bases and J 3 bases, leaving 14 bases between the germline ends. The CDR3 consists of 16 residues. CDR1 and CDR2 from the germline V gene are MNHEY and SVGAGI.

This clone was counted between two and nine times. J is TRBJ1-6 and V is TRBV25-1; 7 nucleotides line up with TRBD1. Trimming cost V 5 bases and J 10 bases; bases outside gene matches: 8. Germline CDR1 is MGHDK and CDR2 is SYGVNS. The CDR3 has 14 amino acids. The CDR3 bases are TGTGCCAGCAGTAATAACAGGGGTTACTCACCCCTCCACTTT. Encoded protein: CASSNNRGYSPLHF.

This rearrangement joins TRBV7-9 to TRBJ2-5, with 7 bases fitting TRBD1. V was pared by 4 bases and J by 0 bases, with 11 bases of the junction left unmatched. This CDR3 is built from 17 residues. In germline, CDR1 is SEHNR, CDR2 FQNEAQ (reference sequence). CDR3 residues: CASSSPLGQLYQETQYF. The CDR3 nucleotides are TGTGCCAGCAGCTCTCCATTGGGACAGCTCTACCAAGAGACCCAGTACTTC.

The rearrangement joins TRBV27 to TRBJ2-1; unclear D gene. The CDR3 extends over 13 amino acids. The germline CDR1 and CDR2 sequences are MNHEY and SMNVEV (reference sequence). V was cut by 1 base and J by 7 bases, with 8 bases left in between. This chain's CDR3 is CASSLLIGNEQFF. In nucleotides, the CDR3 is TGTGCCAGCAGTTTATTAATCGGGAATGAGCAGTTCTTC.

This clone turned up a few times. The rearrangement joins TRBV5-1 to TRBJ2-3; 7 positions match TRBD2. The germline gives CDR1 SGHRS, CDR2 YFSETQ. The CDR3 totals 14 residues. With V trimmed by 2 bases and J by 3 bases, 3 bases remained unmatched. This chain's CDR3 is CASSFLGGTDTQYF. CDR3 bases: TGCGCCAGCAGCTTCTTGGGGGGGACAGATACGCAGTATTTT. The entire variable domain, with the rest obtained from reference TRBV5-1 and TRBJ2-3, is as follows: KAGVTQTPRYLIKTRGQQVTLSCSPISGHRSVSWYQQTPGQGLQFLFEYFSETQRNKGNFPGRFSGRQFSNSRSEMNVSTLELGDSALYLCASSFLGGTDTQYFGPGTRLTVL.

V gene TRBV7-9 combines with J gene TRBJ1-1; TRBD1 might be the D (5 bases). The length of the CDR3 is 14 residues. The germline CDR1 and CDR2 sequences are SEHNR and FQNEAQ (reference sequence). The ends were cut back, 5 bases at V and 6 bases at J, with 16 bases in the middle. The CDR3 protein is CASSTSDSYSEAFF. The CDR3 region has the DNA TGTGCCAGCAGCACCAGCGACAGTTACTCTGAAGCTTTCTTT.

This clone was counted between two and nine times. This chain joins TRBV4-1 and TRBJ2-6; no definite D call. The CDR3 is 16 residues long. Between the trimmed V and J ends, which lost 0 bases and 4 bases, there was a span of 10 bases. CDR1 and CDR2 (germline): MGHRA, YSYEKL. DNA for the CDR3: TGCGCCAGCAGCCAAGATAGAACACTAGGGGCCAACGTCCTGACTTTC. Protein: CASSQDRTLGANVLTF.

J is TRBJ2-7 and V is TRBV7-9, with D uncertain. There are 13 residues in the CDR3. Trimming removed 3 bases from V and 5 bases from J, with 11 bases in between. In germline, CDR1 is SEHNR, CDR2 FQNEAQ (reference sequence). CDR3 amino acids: CASSFTRTDEQYF. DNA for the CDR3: TGTGCCAGCAGCTTTACCCGAACTGACGAGCAGTACTTC.

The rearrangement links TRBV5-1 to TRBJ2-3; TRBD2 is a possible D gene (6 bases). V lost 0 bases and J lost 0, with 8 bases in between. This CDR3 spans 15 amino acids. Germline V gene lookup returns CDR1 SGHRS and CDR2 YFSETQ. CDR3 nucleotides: TGCGCCAGCAGCTTGGACGGGACTAGCACAGATACGCAGTATTTT. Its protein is CASSLDGTSTDTQYF.

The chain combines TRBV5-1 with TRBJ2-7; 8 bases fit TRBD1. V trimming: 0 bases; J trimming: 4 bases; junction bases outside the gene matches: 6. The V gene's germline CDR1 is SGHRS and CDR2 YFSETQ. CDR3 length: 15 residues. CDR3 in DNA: TGCGCCAGCAGCTTGGCCAGGGGGCGCGGGTACGAGCAGTACTTC. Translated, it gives CASSLARGRGYEQYF.

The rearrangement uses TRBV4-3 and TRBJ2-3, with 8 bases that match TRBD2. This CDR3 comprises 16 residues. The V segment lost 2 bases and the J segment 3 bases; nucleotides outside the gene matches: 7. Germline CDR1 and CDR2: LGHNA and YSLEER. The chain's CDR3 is CASSQSSGWGTDTQYF. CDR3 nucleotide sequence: TGCGCCAGCAGCCAATCTAGCGGGTGGGGAACAGATACGCAGTATTTT.

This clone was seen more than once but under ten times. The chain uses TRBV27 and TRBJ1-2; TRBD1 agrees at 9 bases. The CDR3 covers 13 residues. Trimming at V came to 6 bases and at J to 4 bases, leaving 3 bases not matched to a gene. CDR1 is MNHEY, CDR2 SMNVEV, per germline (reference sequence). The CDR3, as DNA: TGTGCCAGCAGCCCGGGACAGGGCTATGGCTACACCTTC. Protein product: CASSPGQGYGYTF.

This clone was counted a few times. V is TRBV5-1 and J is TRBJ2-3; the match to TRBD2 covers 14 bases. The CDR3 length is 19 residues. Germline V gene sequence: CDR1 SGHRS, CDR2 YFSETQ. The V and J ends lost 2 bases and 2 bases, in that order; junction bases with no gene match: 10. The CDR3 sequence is CASSFNVGTSGGPTDTQYF. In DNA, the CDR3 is TGCGCCAGCAGCTTTAATGTGGGGACTAGCGGGGGCCCCACAGATACGCAGTATTTT.

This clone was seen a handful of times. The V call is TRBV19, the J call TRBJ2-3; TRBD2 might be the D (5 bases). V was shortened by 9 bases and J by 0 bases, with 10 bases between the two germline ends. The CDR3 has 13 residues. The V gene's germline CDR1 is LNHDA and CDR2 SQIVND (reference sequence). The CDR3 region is CASRGYSTDTQYF. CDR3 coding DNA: TGTGCCAGCCGGGGTTATAGCACAGATACGCAGTATTTT.